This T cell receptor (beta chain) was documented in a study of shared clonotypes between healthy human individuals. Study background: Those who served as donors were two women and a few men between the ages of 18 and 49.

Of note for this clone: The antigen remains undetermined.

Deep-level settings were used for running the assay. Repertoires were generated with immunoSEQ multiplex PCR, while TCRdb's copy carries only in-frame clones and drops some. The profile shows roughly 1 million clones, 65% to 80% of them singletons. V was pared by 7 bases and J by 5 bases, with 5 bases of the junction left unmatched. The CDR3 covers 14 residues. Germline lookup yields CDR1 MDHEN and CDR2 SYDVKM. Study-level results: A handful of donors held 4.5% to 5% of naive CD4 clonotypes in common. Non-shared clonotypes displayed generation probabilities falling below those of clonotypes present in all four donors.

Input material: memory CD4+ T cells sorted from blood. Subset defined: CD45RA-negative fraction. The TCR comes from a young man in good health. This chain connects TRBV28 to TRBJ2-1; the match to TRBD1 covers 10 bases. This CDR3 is CASTRQGANNEQFF. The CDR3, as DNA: TGTGCCAGCACGCGACAGGGGGCGAACAATGAGCAGTTCTTC.